Presented here are 23 T cell receptor beta chains from one specimen sequenced in a study of shared clonotypes between healthy human individuals. TCRdb's copy holds only in-frame clones and misses some; the assay was immunoSEQ multiplex PCR. The sample shows around 1,900,000 clones, around 93% of them seen only once. The naive CD8 fraction comprised CD45RO-negative cells positively selected for CCR7 and excluded terminally differentiated effector memory CD45RA+ cells. Specimen: naive CD8+ T cells from PBMCs. These receptors all stem from a young man in good health. Some clones in this sample may be carry-over from other donors' samples.

Points on this clone: Other DNA sequences in the same sample also yield this CDR3. CDR3 nucleotide sequence: TGTGCCAGCAGCGTAGTCCCCGGGGAGCTGTTTTTT. Encoded protein: CASSVVPGELFF. The chain is built from TRBV9 and TRBJ2-2; D gene unclear. CDR3 size: 12 residues. The V and J ends lost 0 bases and 6 bases respectively, with 3 bases between them. Germline CDR1 SGDLS, CDR2 YYNGEE.

Note on this clone: Other DNA sequences in the same sample also yield this CDR3. This chain joins TRBV11-2 and TRBJ2-7, with a tentative D call TRBD1 (5 bases). V shed 1 base and J shed 0 bases, with 7 bases lying between them. CDR3 length equals 14 residues. CDR1 and CDR2 (germline): SGHAT, FQNNGV. The CDR3 region is CASSLAGRSYEQYF. The CDR3, as DNA: TGTGCCAGCAGCTTAGCAGGGCGCTCCTACGAGCAGTACTTC.

The chain has TRBV6-5 and TRBJ1-2, with D maybe TRBD1 (6 bases). Trimming removed 6 bases from V and 7 bases from J, with 18 bases in between. CDR1 is MNHEY and CDR2 is SVGAGI in the germline V gene. The CDR3 contains 14 residues. The CDR3 protein is CASRTPWGASGYTF. CDR3 DNA sequence: TGTGCCAGCAGGACCCCTTGGGGGGCCTCTGGCTACACCTTC.

The gene calls are TRBV6-5 and TRBJ2-3; 9 bases align to TRBD1. The CDR3 consists of 15 residues. V was clipped by 6 bases and J by 4 bases; unmatched bases: 8. Looked up from germline, CDR1 is MNHEY and CDR2 is SVGAGI. CDR3 region: CASRRTGVWADTQYF. The DNA of the CDR3 is TGTGCCAGCAGAAGGACAGGGGTTTGGGCAGATACGCAGTATTTT.

The rearrangement joins TRBV7-9 to TRBJ2-1, with D possibly TRBD2 on 6 matching bases. The CDR3 totals 15 residues. The V end lost 4 bases, the J end lost 3 bases, and 13 bases lay between the germline ends. Germline V gives CDR1 SEHNR, CDR2 FQNEAQ (reference sequence). In DNA form, the CDR3 reads TGTGCCAGCAGCTCAAGCGGGTACGACTACAATGAGCAGTTCTTC. This gives the protein CASSSSGYDYNEQFF.

The chain combines TRBV6-1 with TRBJ1-1; D unclear. Trimming left V 5 bases short and J 6 bases short, with 16 bases between. The CDR3 is 14 residues long. Germline CDR1 is MNHNS and CDR2 is SASEGT. CDR3 region: CASSRPSAWAEAFF. The DNA of the CDR3 is TGTGCCAGCAGTCGACCCTCCGCTTGGGCTGAAGCTTTCTTT.

This clone appeared a few times. This chain uses TRBV5-1 with TRBJ1-1; D gene ambiguous. Per the germline V gene, CDR1 is SGHRS and CDR2 is YFSETQ. Trimming shortened V by 0 bases and J by 7 bases, and 16 bases separated the two germline ends. This CDR3 contains 15 residues. This CDR3 is CASSLAEALEDEAFF. The CDR3, as DNA: TGCGCCAGCAGCTTGGCCGAGGCTTTAGAAGATGAAGCTTTCTTT.

The CDR3 protein is CASSFWKNTEAFF. CDR3 sequence (DNA): TGTGCCAGCAGCTTCTGGAAAAACACTGAAGCTTTCTTT. This chain connects TRBV11-1 to TRBJ1-1; D ambiguous. Germline values: CDR1 SGHAT, CDR2 FQDESV (reference sequence). The CDR3 consists of 13 residues. Trimming stripped 3 bases from V and 2 bases from J, with 7 bases between. The full variable domain, its missing parts supplied by reference TRBV11-1 and TRBJ1-1, is EAEVAQSPRYKITEKSQAVAFWCDPISGHATLYWYRQILGQGPELLVQFQDESVVDDSQLPKDRFSAERLKGVDSTLKIQPAELGDSAMYLCASSFWKNTEAFFGQGTRLTVV.

The rearrangement links TRBV4-3 to TRBJ2-7; D may correspond to TRBD1 or TRBD2 (5 bases each). Deletions cut 0 bases from V and 7 bases from J, with 19 bases between. Looked up from germline, CDR1 is LGHNA and CDR2 is YSLEER. The CDR3 runs 16 residues. This CDR3 is CASSQDWGRSKKEQYF. The CDR3 region has the DNA TGCGCCAGCAGCCAAGATTGGGGACGGTCCAAGAAGGAGCAGTACTTC.

V gene TRBV13 combines with J gene TRBJ2-3, with 7 bases fitting TRBD1. The J segment lost 5 bases and the V segment lost 0 bases, leaving 2 bases of the junction unmatched. Germline V gene sequence: CDR1 PRHDT, CDR2 FYEKMQ (reference sequence). The CDR3 extends over 14 amino acids. The CDR3, as DNA: TGTGCCAGCAGCTTAGGGCAGGGGGAAGATACGCAGTATTTT. It yields the protein CASSLGQGEDTQYF. Filled out from reference TRBV13 and TRBJ2-3, the complete variable domain reads AAGVIQSPRHLIKEKRETATLKCYPIPRHDTVYWYQQGPGQDPQFLISFYEKMQSDKGSIPDRFSAQQFSDYHSELNMSSLELGDSALYFCASSLGQGEDTQYFGPGTRLTVL.

CDR3 in amino acids: CAISEPQGGIPPLRETQYF. The CDR3 nucleotides read TGTGCCATCAGTGAGCCCCAGGGTGGGATCCCACCACTACGAGAGACCCAGTACTTC. The chain combines TRBV10-3 with TRBJ2-5; maybe TRBD1 (5 bases). Deletions cut 2 bases from V and 4 bases from J, with 26 bases between. The CDR3 is 19 residues long. The germline gives CDR1 ENHRY, CDR2 SYGVKD.

The chain has TRBV7-9 and TRBJ2-7; 7 bases fit TRBD1. The CDR3 extends over 16 amino acids. In germline, CDR1 is SEHNR, CDR2 FQNEAQ (reference sequence). Trimming took 3 bases from V and 0 from J; bases not matched to a gene: 8. In DNA form, the CDR3 reads TGTGCCAGCAGCTTTAGCCGGGACAGCAGCTCCTACGAGCAGTACTTC. Its protein product is CASSFSRDSSSYEQYF.

Only a few counts were recorded for this clone. The rearrangement joins TRBV7-9 to TRBJ1-1, with D hard to call. Looked up from germline, CDR1 is SEHNR and CDR2 is FQNEAQ (reference sequence). The CDR3 is made up of 14 amino acids. Trimming pared 3 bases from V and 0 bases from J, leaving 8 bases between. The CDR3 sequence is CASSLSTMNTEAFF. CDR3 nucleotides: TGTGCCAGCAGCTTGTCGACAATGAACACTGAAGCTTTCTTT.

CDR3 region: CSVLGVSFYEQYF. CDR3 DNA: TGCAGCGTTTTGGGGGTCTCGTTCTACGAGCAGTACTTC. This rearrangement joins TRBV29-1 to TRBJ2-7; either TRBD1 or TRBD2 may fit D (5 bases each). V lost 5 bases and J lost 3, with 14 bases in between. Germline assignment: CDR1 SQVTM and CDR2 ANQGSEA. The CDR3 consists of 13 residues.

The chain is built from TRBV4-1 and TRBJ2-3; 10 bases align to TRBD2. V trimming: 3 bases; J trimming: 5 bases; junction bases outside the gene matches: 14. The CDR3 contains 18 residues. The germline gives CDR1 MGHRA, CDR2 YSYEKL. The CDR3, as DNA: TGCGCCAGCAGCCACCCCTCAGCGAGCGGGAGGGCGGGAGATACGCAGTATTTT. Protein product: CASSHPSASGRAGDTQYF.

The V call is TRBV7-2, the J call TRBJ2-2, with D perhaps matching TRBD2 (6 bases). The CDR3 runs 15 residues. V lost 5 bases and J 3 bases, leaving 13 bases between the germline ends. Germline values: CDR1 SGHTA, CDR2 FQGNSA. The CDR3 DNA sequence: TGTGCCAGCAGCATTCCGGGACTCCACACCGGGGAGCTGTTTTTT. Its protein product is CASSIPGLHTGELFF.

The rearrangement joins TRBV7-9 to TRBJ2-1, with TRBD2 matching over 7 bases. This CDR3 region has 15 residues. Germline V gives CDR1 SEHNR, CDR2 FQNEAQ (reference sequence). V shed 5 bases and J 5 bases; nucleotides not matched to a gene: 9. The chain's CDR3 is CASSLSGLVHNEQFF. Written as DNA, the CDR3 is TGTGCCAGCAGCCTTAGCGGGTTGGTTCACAATGAGCAGTTCTTC.

V gene TRBV27 combines with J gene TRBJ1-4; 7 bases line up with TRBD1. Trimming removed 6 bases from V and 6 bases from J; junction bases left unmatched: 4. The CDR3 loop spans 13 amino acids. The germline V gene has CDR1 MNHEY and CDR2 SMNVEV (reference sequence). CDR3 loop: CASRTGMDEKLFF. The CDR3 coding sequence is TGTGCCAGCAGGACAGGGATGGATGAAAAACTGTTTTTT.

Comment on this clone: Other DNA sequences in the same sample also yield this CDR3. V is TRBV28 and J is TRBJ2-7, with D unclear. V dropped 3 bases and J dropped 1 base, with 10 bases sitting between them. The CDR3 is made up of 14 amino acids. Germline V gene lookup returns CDR1 MDHEN and CDR2 SYDVKM. DNA of the CDR3: TGTGCCAGCAGTTTGACTTTAGGGTCCTACGAGCAGTACTTC. Protein sequence: CASSLTLGSYEQYF.

The chain combines TRBV12-5 with TRBJ1-2; the match to TRBD1 covers 7 bases. Germline V gene lookup returns CDR1 LGHNT and CDR2 FRNRAP. The CDR3 has 15 amino acids. Losses at the gene ends were 1 base for V and 6 bases for J; bases not matched to a gene: 8. The CDR3: CASGLAGQREDGYTF. The CDR3 coding sequence is TGTGCTAGTGGTTTGGCGGGACAGCGTGAGGATGGCTACACCTTC.

V is TRBV14 and J is TRBJ2-7, with D tentatively TRBD2 (6 bases). The germline CDR1 and CDR2 sequences are SGHDN and FVKESK. With 1 base removed from V and 3 bases from J, the gap between germline ends came to 10 bases. The CDR3 contains 14 residues. The CDR3 sequence is CASSQGDSGYEQYF. The CDR3 DNA reads TGTGCCAGCAGCCAAGGTGATAGCGGCTACGAGCAGTACTTC.

This chain connects TRBV29-1 to TRBJ2-7; no clear D gene. The germline V and J ends were trimmed by 4 bases and 0 bases, with 13 bases remaining between them. This CDR3 contains 14 residues. Germline V gene lookup returns CDR1 SQVTM and CDR2 ANQGSEA. The CDR3 nucleotides read TGCAGCGTTGGTGGGTCCTACCTCTCCTACGAGCAGTACTTC. This gives the protein CSVGGSYLSYEQYF.

About this clone itself: Other DNA sequences in this specimen translate into the identical CDR3. The CDR3 coding sequence is TGTGCCAGCAGCCCTCGGCAAGAGACCCAGTACTTC. It translates to CASSPRQETQYF. J is TRBJ2-5 and V is TRBV7-2, with no clear D. V was clipped by 5 bases and J by 2 bases, with 6 bases between them. The CDR3 sequence is 12 residues long. Per germline, CDR1 SGHTA and CDR2 FQGNSA.